This T cell receptor beta chain was sequenced in a study of control samples from healthy donors and cancer patients. TCRdb's copy holds only in-frame clones and misses some; the assay was immunoSEQ multiplex PCR. The sample holds around 100,000 clones, about 90% seen once. This clone was counted a single time. From germline, CDR1 is SGHVS and CDR2 FQNEAQ. V was trimmed by 2 bases and J by 2 bases, leaving 14 bases between them. The CDR3 is made up of 16 amino acids. This TCR was sampled from a woman aged 45-59 years in good health. The chain links TRBV7-8 to TRBJ2-3, with D perhaps matching TRBD1 (6 bases). Sequencing used blood. CDR3 sequence: CASSLRRGGNTDTQYF. The CDR3 nucleotides are TGTGCCAGCAGCTTAAGGCGAGGGGGAAACACAGATACGCAGTATTTT.